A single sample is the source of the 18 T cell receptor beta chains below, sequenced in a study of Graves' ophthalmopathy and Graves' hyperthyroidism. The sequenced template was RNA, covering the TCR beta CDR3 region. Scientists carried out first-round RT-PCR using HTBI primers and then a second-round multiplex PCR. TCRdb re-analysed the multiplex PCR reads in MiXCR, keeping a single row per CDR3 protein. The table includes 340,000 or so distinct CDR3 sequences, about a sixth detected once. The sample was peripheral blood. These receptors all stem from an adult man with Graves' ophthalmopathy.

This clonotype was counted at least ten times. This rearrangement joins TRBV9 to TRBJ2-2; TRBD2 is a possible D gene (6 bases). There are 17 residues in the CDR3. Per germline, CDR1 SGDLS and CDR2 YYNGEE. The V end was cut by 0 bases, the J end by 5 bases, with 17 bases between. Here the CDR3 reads CASSVGSGRPGTGELFF. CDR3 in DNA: TGTGCCAGCAGCGTAGGGAGCGGGCGGCCAGGGACCGGGGAGCTGTTTTTT. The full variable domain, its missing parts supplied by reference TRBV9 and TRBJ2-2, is DSGVTQTPKHLITATGQRVTLRCSPRSGDLSVYWYQQSLDQGLQFLIQYYNGEERAKGNILERFSAQQFPDLHSELNLSSLELGDSALYFCASSVGSGRPGTGELFFGEGSRLTVL.

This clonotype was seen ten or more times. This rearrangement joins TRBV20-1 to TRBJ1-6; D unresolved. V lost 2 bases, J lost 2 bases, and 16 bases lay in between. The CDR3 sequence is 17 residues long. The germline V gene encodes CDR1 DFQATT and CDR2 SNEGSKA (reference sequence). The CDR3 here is CSARSETLRAYNSPLHF. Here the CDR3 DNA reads TGCAGTGCTAGATCCGAGACCCTAAGAGCCTATAATTCACCCCTCCACTTT.

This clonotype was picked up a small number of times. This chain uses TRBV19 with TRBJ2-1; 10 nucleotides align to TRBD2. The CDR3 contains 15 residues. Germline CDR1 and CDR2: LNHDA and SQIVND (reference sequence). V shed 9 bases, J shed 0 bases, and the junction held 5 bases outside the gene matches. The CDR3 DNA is TGTGCCAGCTCTCCTAGCGGGAGCTCCTACAATGAGCAGTTCTTC. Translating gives CASSPSGSSYNEQFF.

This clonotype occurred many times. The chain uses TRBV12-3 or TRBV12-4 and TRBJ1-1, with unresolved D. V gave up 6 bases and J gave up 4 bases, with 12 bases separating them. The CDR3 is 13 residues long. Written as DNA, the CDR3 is TGTGCCAGCAGGGTTCCCGGGGTCACTGAAGCTTTCTTT. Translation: CASRVPGVTEAFF.

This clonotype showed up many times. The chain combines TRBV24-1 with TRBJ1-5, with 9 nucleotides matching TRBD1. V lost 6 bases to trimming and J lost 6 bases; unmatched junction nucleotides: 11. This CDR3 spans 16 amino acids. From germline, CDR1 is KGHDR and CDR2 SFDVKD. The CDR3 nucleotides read TGTGCCACCAGTCCAGGGGACAGGGCAACAAGTCAGCCCCAGCATTTT. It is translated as CATSPGDRATSQPQHF.

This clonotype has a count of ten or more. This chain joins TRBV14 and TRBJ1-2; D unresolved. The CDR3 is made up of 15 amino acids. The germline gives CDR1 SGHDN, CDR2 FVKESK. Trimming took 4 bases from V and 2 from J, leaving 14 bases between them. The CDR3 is CASSPSWGQNYGYTF. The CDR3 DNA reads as TGTGCCAGCAGCCCAAGTTGGGGTCAGAACTATGGCTACACCTTC.

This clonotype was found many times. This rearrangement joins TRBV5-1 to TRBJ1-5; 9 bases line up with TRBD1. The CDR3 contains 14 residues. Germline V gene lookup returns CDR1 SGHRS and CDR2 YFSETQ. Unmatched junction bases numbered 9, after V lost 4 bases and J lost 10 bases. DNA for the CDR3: TGCGCCAGCAGCCCAGGACAGGGGCTTGGCCCCCAGCATTTT. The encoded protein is CASSPGQGLGPQHF.

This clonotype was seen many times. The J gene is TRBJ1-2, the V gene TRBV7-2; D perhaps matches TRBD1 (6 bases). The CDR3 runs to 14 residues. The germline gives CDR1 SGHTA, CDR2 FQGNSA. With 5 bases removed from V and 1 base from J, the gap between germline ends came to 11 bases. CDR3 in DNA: TGTGCCAGCAGCCCCAAGGGGGTTAACTATGGCTACACCTTC. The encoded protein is CASSPKGVNYGYTF. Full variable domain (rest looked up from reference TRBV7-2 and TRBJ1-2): GAGVSQSPSNKVTEKGKDVELRCDPISGHTALYWYRQSLGQGLEFLIYFQGNSAPDKSGLPSDRFSAERTGGSVSTLTIQRTQQEDSAVYLCASSPKGVNYGYTFGSGTRLTVV.

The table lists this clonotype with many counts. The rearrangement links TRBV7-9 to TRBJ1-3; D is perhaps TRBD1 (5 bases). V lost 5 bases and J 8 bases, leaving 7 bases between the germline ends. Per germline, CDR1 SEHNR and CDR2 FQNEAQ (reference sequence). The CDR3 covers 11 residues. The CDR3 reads CASSRGDTIYF. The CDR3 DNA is TGTGCCAGCAGCCGAGGGGACACCATATATTTT. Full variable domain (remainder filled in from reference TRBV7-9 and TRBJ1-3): DTGVSQNPRHKITKRGQNVTFRCDPISEHNRLYWYRQTLGQGPEFLTYFQNEAQLEKSRLLSDRFSAERPKGSFSTLEIQRTEQGDSAMYLCASSRGDTIYFGEGSWLTVV.

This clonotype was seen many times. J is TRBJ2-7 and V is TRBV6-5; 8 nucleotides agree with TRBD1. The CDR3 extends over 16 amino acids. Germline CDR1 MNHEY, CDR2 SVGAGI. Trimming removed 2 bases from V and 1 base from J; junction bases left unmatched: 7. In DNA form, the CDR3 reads TGTGCCAGCAGTTACGGTAGCACAGGGGGATCCTACGAGCAGTACTTC. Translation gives CASSYGSTGGSYEQYF.

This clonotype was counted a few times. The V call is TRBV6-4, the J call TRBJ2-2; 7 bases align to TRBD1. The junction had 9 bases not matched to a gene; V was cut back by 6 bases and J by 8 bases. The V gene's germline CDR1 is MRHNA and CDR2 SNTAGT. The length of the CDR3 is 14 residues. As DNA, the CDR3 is TGTGCCAGCAGCACCGGGACAGACCGAGGGGAGCTGTTTTTT. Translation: CASSTGTDRGELFF.

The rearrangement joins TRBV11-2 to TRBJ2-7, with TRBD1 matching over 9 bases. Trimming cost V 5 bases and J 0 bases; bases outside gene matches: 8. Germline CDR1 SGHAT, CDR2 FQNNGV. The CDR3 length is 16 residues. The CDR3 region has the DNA TGTGCCAGCAGCCCCACGGAGACAGGGGGCTCCTACGAGCAGTACTTC. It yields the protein CASSPTETGGSYEQYF.

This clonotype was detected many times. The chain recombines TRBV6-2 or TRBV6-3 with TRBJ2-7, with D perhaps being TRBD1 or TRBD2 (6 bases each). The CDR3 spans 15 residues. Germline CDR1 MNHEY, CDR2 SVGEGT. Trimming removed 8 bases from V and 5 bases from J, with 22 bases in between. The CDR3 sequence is CASPDKRGLIHEQYF. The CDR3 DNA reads TGTGCCAGCCCTGACAAACGGGGGCTAATCCACGAGCAGTACTTC.

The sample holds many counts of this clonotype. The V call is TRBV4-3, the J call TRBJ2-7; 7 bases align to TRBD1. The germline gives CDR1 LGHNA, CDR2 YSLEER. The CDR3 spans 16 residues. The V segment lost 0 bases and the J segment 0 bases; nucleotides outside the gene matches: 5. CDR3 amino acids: CASSQDRAGGSYEQYF. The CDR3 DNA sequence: TGCGCCAGCAGCCAAGATAGGGCAGGGGGCTCCTACGAGCAGTACTTC.

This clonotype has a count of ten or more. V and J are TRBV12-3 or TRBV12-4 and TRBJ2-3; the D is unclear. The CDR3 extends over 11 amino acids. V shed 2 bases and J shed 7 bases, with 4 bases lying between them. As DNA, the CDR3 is TGTGCCAGCAGTTTAAGGTATACGCAGTATTTT. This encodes CASSLRYTQYF.

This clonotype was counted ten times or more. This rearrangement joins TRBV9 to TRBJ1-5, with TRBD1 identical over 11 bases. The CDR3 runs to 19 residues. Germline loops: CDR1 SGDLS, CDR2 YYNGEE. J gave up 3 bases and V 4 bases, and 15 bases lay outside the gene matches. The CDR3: CASSPLGQGARSDNQPQHF. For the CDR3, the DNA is TGTGCCAGCAGCCCACTCGGACAGGGGGCGCGGTCTGACAATCAGCCCCAGCATTTT.

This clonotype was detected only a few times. The CDR3 protein is CASSLLGRTQETQYF. CDR3 in DNA: TGTGCCAGCAGCCTCCTCGGTAGGACCCAAGAGACCCAGTACTTC. The chain couples TRBV9 to TRBJ2-5, with D unclear. CDR1 and CDR2 (germline): SGDLS, YYNGEE. Deletions cut 4 bases from V and 1 base from J, with 14 bases between. The CDR3 runs 15 residues.

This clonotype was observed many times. The CDR3 nucleotides read TGCAGTGCTTCCGTTGGAAACGCCATGAACACTGAAGCTTTCTTT. This encodes CSASVGNAMNTEAFF. J is TRBJ1-1 and V is TRBV20-1; D not certain. Trimming took 5 bases from V and 0 from J, leaving 16 bases between them. Germline V CDR1 and CDR2: DFQATT, SNEGSKA (reference sequence). The CDR3 length is 15 residues.